Below, 29 T cell receptor beta chains from the same sample are listed, as sequenced in a study of T cells after yellow fever vaccination. TCRdb analysed the 5' RACE reads with MiXCR anew, one entry per CDR3 protein. The table includes about 57,000 distinct CDR3 sequences, 6.5% to 9% detected once. This sample comprised CD8+ T cells sorted from PBMCs, obtained 15 days after the yellow fever booster vaccination. Receptors originate from a man aged 30-40 years who received the YFV17D yellow fever vaccine.

The chain has TRBV4-3 and TRBJ2-3, with TRBD2 matching over 10 bases. The CDR3 spans 15 residues. The V gene's germline CDR1 is LGHNA and CDR2 YSLEER. J was trimmed by 3 bases and V by 5 bases; bases with no gene match: 5. DNA of the CDR3: TGCGCCAGCAGCGCGGGACTAGCGATAACAGATACGCAGTATTTT. Translating it yields CASSAGLAITDTQYF.

This clonotype showed up just a few times. Being one base from a much bigger clone, this may be a read error. The rearrangement uses TRBV7-9 and TRBJ2-7; weak D call: TRBD1 (5 bases). This CDR3 is 12 amino acids long. Germline V gives CDR1 SEHNR, CDR2 FQNEAQ (reference sequence). The CDR3 loop reads CDSQGSSYEQYF. The CDR3, as DNA: TGTGACAGCCAGGGAAGCTCCTACGAGCAGTACTTC.

This clonotype was observed many times. The chain combines TRBV4-2 with TRBJ2-1; 9 bases align to TRBD2. V was clipped by 0 bases and J by 4 bases; unmatched bases: 10. This CDR3 comprises 18 residues. Looked up from germline, CDR1 is LGHNA and CDR2 is YNFKEQ. CDR3 amino acids: CASSQDTAGGPWYNEQFF. CDR3 DNA: TGTGCCAGCAGCCAAGATACGGCGGGAGGGCCGTGGTACAATGAGCAGTTCTTC.

This clonotype has ten or more counts. This chain joins TRBV12-3 or TRBV12-4 and TRBJ2-1; D gene uncertain. The CDR3 extends over 13 amino acids. The ends were cut back, 0 bases at V and 11 bases at J, with 11 bases in the middle. As DNA, the CDR3 is TGTGCCAGCAGTTTAGCCACTCAAGGAAAGCAGTTCTTC. Protein product: CASSLATQGKQFF.

This clonotype was counted at least ten times. The gene calls are TRBV30 and TRBJ2-7; 9 bases fit TRBD1. V shed 1 base, J shed 7 bases, and the junction held 5 bases outside the gene matches. The germline V gene has CDR1 GTSNPN and CDR2 SVGIG (reference sequence). The length of the CDR3 is 13 residues. The CDR3 region is CAWSGPDRGEQYF. CDR3 coding DNA: TGTGCCTGGAGTGGACCGGACAGGGGAGAGCAGTACTTC.

V is TRBV19 and J is TRBJ2-6; no definite D call. V shed 6 bases and J shed 4 bases, with 10 bases lying between them. The CDR3 contains 14 residues. Germline CDR1 LNHDA, CDR2 SQIVND (reference sequence). CDR3 loop: CASRTLYGANVLTF. DNA for the CDR3: TGTGCCAGTAGGACCCTATACGGGGCCAACGTCCTGACTTTC.

This clonotype was recorded many times. This chain links TRBV3-1 with TRBJ2-7; TRBD2 agrees at 7 bases. V dropped 0 bases and J dropped 1; count of bases not matched to a gene: 3. Per the germline V gene, CDR1 is LGHDT and CDR2 is YNNKEL (reference sequence). This CDR3 region has 15 residues. CDR3 bases: TGTGCCAGCAGCCAAGAGGCGGGAGTGTCCTACGAGCAGTACTTC. The encoded protein is CASSQEAGVSYEQYF.

This clonotype was picked up many times. The chain joins TRBV15 to TRBJ2-1; TRBD2 matches 13 bases. The CDR3 covers 15 residues. CDR1 is LNHNV, CDR2 YYDKDF, per germline (reference sequence). Trimming cost V 7 bases and J 6 bases; bases outside gene matches: 6. CDR3 in amino acids: CATIATSGRRNEQFF. CDR3 nucleotides: TGTGCCACCATCGCGACTAGCGGGAGGCGCAATGAGCAGTTCTTC.

In its sample, this clonotype was seen many times. The chain has TRBV27 and TRBJ2-7; a possible D gene is TRBD1 (6 bases). The germline V gene has CDR1 MNHEY and CDR2 SMNVEV (reference sequence). The ends were cut back, 5 bases at V and 4 bases at J, with 12 bases in the middle. The CDR3 runs to 13 residues. The CDR3 DNA reads TGTGCCAGCAGTCACGGGACAACTTACGAGCAGTACTTC. Amino acid sequence: CASSHGTTYEQYF.

The gene calls are TRBV11-1 and TRBJ2-3; D might be TRBD2 (6 bases). The ends were cut back, 2 bases at V and 1 base at J, with 19 bases in the middle. CDR1 and CDR2 from the germline V gene are SGHAT and FQDESV (reference sequence). The CDR3 is 18 residues long. The CDR3 DNA reads as TGTGCCAGCAGCTTAAGGGTTGGAGGCGGGGACCGCACAGATACGCAGTATTTT. Amino acids: CASSLRVGGGDRTDTQYF.

This clonotype was counted many times. This chain joins TRBV6-4 and TRBJ2-6; no definite D call. This CDR3 has 16 residues. V dropped 3 bases and J dropped 0 bases, with 9 bases sitting between them. The germline gives CDR1 MRHNA, CDR2 SNTAGT. CDR3 sequence reads: CASSETAGSGANVLTF. The CDR3 nucleotides read TGTGCCAGCAGTGAAACCGCTGGCTCTGGGGCCAACGTCCTGACTTTC.

This clonotype was detected many times. The chain joins TRBV11-2 to TRBJ2-2, with 8 bases that match TRBD1. There are 16 residues in the CDR3. The germline V gene has CDR1 SGHAT and CDR2 FQNNGV. J was trimmed by 3 bases and V by 3 bases; bases with no gene match: 6. The chain's CDR3 is CASSFWTDRDTGELFF. CDR3 nucleotide sequence: TGTGCCAGCAGCTTCTGGACGGACAGGGACACCGGGGAGCTGTTTTTT.

In its sample, this clonotype was seen many times. The chain couples TRBV5-6 to TRBJ2-7; no reliable D call. With 3 bases removed from V and 0 bases from J, the gap between germline ends came to 7 bases. The CDR3 runs to 13 residues. Per germline, CDR1 SGHDT and CDR2 YYEEEE. The CDR3 loop reads CASSYGRSYEQYF. The CDR3 DNA reads as TGTGCCAGCAGCTACGGACGCTCCTACGAGCAGTACTTC.

This clonotype was seen repeatedly, ten times or more. The DNA of the CDR3 is TGCAGTGCCCACCGAGGGGCCGCGAACACTGAAGCTTTCTTT. Its protein is CSAHRGAANTEAFF. The chain uses TRBV20-1 and TRBJ1-1; D possibly corresponds to TRBD1 (5 bases). V was clipped by 6 bases and J by 1 base, with 15 bases between them. There are 14 residues in the CDR3. CDR1 and CDR2 (germline): DFQATT, SNEGSKA (reference sequence).

This clonotype has more than one count but fewer than ten. The chain employs TRBV19 and TRBJ2-1; TRBD2 agrees at 9 bases. CDR1 and CDR2 from the germline V gene are LNHDA and SQIVND (reference sequence). CDR3 length: 14 residues. V was clipped by 7 bases and J by 9 bases; unmatched bases: 10. The CDR3, as DNA: TGTGCCAGTACCTTCAGCGGGAGGTTTGGTGAGCAGTTCTTC. Its translation is CASTFSGRFGEQFF.

V usage is TRBV20-1 and J usage is TRBJ2-2, with 12 bases aligning to TRBD2. The CDR3 extends over 16 amino acids. Germline CDR1 DFQATT, CDR2 SNEGSKA (reference sequence). V lost 0 bases and J lost 4; bases outside the gene matches: 3. The CDR3 DNA reads TGCAGTGCTAGAGATCCTAGCGGGAGGGCCACCGGGGAGCTGTTTTTT. Its translation is CSARDPSGRATGELFF.

This clonotype was seen at least ten times. The CDR3 loop is CASSPNHGTSVYEQFF. CDR3 coding DNA: TGTGCCAGCAGCCCTAACCATGGGACTAGCGTCTATGAGCAGTTCTTC. The chain recombines TRBV6-1 with TRBJ2-1, with 10 bases aligning to TRBD2. Germline V gene sequence: CDR1 MNHNS, CDR2 SASEGT. The junction had 13 bases not matched to a gene; V was cut back by 6 bases and J by 8 bases. The CDR3 is 16 residues long.

The CDR3 nucleotides read TGCAGTGCTAGAGTTCGGACGGTCGACTATGGCTACACCTTC. This codes for CSARVRTVDYGYTF. The chain carries TRBV20-1 and TRBJ1-2; D gene uncertain. CDR1 and CDR2 from the germline V gene are DFQATT and SNEGSKA (reference sequence). This CDR3 is built from 14 residues. Trimming removed 1 base from V and 3 bases from J, with 12 bases in between.

This clonotype appeared many times. V is TRBV18 and J is TRBJ2-7; 8 bases line up with TRBD2. The V segment lost 4 bases and the J segment 11 bases; nucleotides outside the gene matches: 1. Germline CDR1 reads KGHSH; CDR2 reads LQKENI. The length of the CDR3 is 10 residues. The CDR3 loop is CASSLTSEYF. In DNA form, the CDR3 reads TGTGCCAGCTCACTGACTAGCGAGTACTTC.

V usage is TRBV29-1 and J usage is TRBJ2-1; no reliable D call. Germline assignment: CDR1 SQVTM and CDR2 ANQGSEA. This CDR3 has 14 amino acids. V was clipped by 6 bases and J by 3 bases, with 15 bases between them. The CDR3 DNA reads as TGCAGCGTAAGGGTCCTCACGGGCTACAATGAGCAGTTCTTC. Encoded protein: CSVRVLTGYNEQFF.

In DNA, the CDR3 is TGTGCCAGCAGGGCAACAGAGACCCAGTACTTC. Translating gives CASRATETQYF. The chain has TRBV6-5 and TRBJ2-5, with D uncertain. There are 11 residues in the CDR3. V shed 6 bases and J shed 4 bases, with 6 bases lying between them. Germline values: CDR1 MNHEY, CDR2 SVGAGI.

This clonotype was observed at least ten times. The chain recombines TRBV7-9 with TRBJ1-2, with unresolved D. The V gene's germline CDR1 is SEHNR and CDR2 FQNEAQ (reference sequence). The CDR3 spans 13 residues. Trimming cost V 11 bases and J 0 bases, with 13 bases left between them. The chain's CDR3 is CASKQSSNYGYTF. CDR3 in DNA: TGTGCCTCTAAACAGAGCTCTAACTATGGCTACACCTTC.

This clonotype was counted once. A single base separates this from a much larger clone, so it may be a read error. The chain carries TRBV28 and TRBJ2-1; D gene ambiguous. The CDR3 length is 16 residues. Germline CDR1 and CDR2: MDHEN and SYDVKM. In DNA, the CDR3 is TGTGCCTGCAGTCCACCGGATGGGGTCTCCTACAATGAGCAGTTCTTC. Translation: CACSPPDGVSYNEQFF.

This clonotype was counted ten times or more. V usage is TRBV6-5 and J usage is TRBJ2-1; D tentatively fits TRBD1 or TRBD2 (6 bases each). The ends were cut back, 0 bases at V and 0 bases at J, with 12 bases in the middle. CDR3 length: 17 residues. Germline V gene lookup returns CDR1 MNHEY and CDR2 SVGAGI. As DNA, the CDR3 is TGTGCCAGCAGTTACTCGAGAGGGGGGCCCTCCTACAATGAGCAGTTCTTC. It codes for CASSYSRGGPSYNEQFF.

At least ten counts were recorded for this clonotype. This rearrangement joins TRBV7-9 to TRBJ2-7; 9 bases align to TRBD2. Germline loops: CDR1 SEHNR, CDR2 FQNEAQ (reference sequence). V gave up 2 bases and J gave up 2 bases; unmatched junction bases: 10. This CDR3 comprises 17 residues. In DNA, the CDR3 is TGTGCCAGCAGCTTAAGAGAGGCTAGCGGGATTACCTACGAGCAGTACTTC. Translation gives CASSLREASGITYEQYF.

This clonotype has a count of ten or more. This chain links TRBV15 with TRBJ2-3; D could derive from TRBD1 or TRBD2 (5 bases each). Germline loops: CDR1 LNHNV, CDR2 YYDKDF (reference sequence). V lost 5 bases and J lost 2, with 11 bases in between. This CDR3 is built from 14 residues. CDR3 residues: CATSGGQHTDTQYF. CDR3 in DNA: TGTGCCACCAGCGGAGGACAACACACAGATACGCAGTATTTT.

Concerning this clonotype: A read error may be the cause here, since a much bigger clone is one base away. V and J are TRBV27 and TRBJ2-1, with 7 bases matching TRBD1. This CDR3 has 15 amino acids. The germline gives CDR1 MNHEY, CDR2 SMNVEV (reference sequence). J was trimmed by 9 bases and V by 7 bases; bases with no gene match: 15. The CDR3 loop is CASKGDSATASEQFF. The CDR3 region has the DNA TGTGCCAGCAAAGGGGACAGCGCAACGGCGAGTGAGCAGTTCTTC.

This clonotype was observed many times. The V call is TRBV6-2 or TRBV6-3, the J call TRBJ2-1; D call uncertain. The CDR3 extends over 11 amino acids. V shed 8 bases and J shed 6 bases, with 8 bases lying between them. Germline CDR1 is MNHEY and CDR2 is SVGEGT. CDR3 nucleotides: TGTGCCAGCTGGTGGGGCAATGAGCAGTTCTTC. It encodes CASWWGNEQFF.

This clonotype was seen at least ten times. The J gene is TRBJ1-5, the V gene TRBV20-1, with TRBD1 matching 7 bases. Germline CDR1 is DFQATT and CDR2 is SNEGSKA (reference sequence). Trimming took 5 bases from V and 4 from J; bases not matched to a gene: 8. This CDR3 region has 14 residues. The CDR3 coding sequence is TGCAGTGCTGAGGAGGGACAGTTTAATCAGCCCCAGCATTTT. Amino acids: CSAEEGQFNQPQHF.